These 25 T cell receptor beta chains came from one sample sequenced in a study of T cells in localized non-small cell lung cancer. Only in-frame clones appear in the TCRdb table, and some are missing; sequencing was by immunoSEQ multiplex PCR. The sample contains 30,000 to 40,000 clones, 85% to 90% of which appear only once. Specimen: peripheral blood, collected before any cancer treatment. Receptors were obtained from a man between 40 and 70 years old with stage I lung adenocarcinoma.

The V gene is TRBV18, the J gene TRBJ2-7; D uncertain. The CDR3 runs 13 residues. Germline V gives CDR1 KGHSH, CDR2 LQKENI. The V end lost 1 base, the J end lost 6 bases, and 10 bases lay between the germline ends. Here the CDR3 reads CASSPLGDAEQYF. The DNA for the CDR3 is TGTGCCAGCTCACCACTCGGTGACGCCGAGCAGTACTTC.

The chain uses TRBV5-4 and TRBJ1-1; 7 positions match TRBD1. The junction had 7 bases not matched to a gene; V was cut back by 7 bases and J by 4 bases. Germline loops: CDR1 SGHNT, CDR2 YYREEE (reference sequence). This CDR3 region has 13 residues. The CDR3: CASGTGVGTEAFF. DNA for the CDR3: TGTGCCAGCGGTACAGGGGTGGGCACTGAAGCTTTCTTT.

This clone has only a few counts. This sequence joins TRBV19 and TRBJ2-7; tentatively, D is TRBD1 (5 bases). Trimming stripped 2 bases from V and 4 bases from J, with 15 bases between. Germline values: CDR1 LNHDA, CDR2 SQIVND (reference sequence). The length of the CDR3 is 15 residues. DNA of the CDR3: TGTGCCAGTAGTATAATCCTTGACAGCCTATACGAGCAGTACTTC. It is translated as CASSIILDSLYEQYF.

The chain carries TRBV6-1 and TRBJ1-2; the D gene is possibly TRBD1 (5 bases). Germline CDR1 is MNHNS and CDR2 is SASEGT. Trimming removed 4 bases from V and 6 bases from J, with 15 bases in between. This CDR3 comprises 14 residues. In DNA form, the CDR3 reads TGTGCCAGCAGTGGCAGCAGGGTGGGCGATGGCTACACCTTC. Protein: CASSGSRVGDGYTF.

The genes are TRBV11-2 and TRBJ1-1, with D possibly TRBD1 on 6 matching bases. The CDR3 length is 12 residues. Germline values: CDR1 SGHAT, CDR2 FQNNGV. V lost 0 bases and J lost 11, with 10 bases in between. The CDR3 region is CASSLDMRGAFF. The CDR3 DNA is TGTGCCAGCAGCTTAGATATGAGGGGGGCTTTCTTT.

J is TRBJ1-1 and V is TRBV14; the D is unclear. The CDR3 totals 11 residues. V dropped 3 bases and J dropped 8 bases, with 7 bases sitting between them. Looked up from germline, CDR1 is SGHDN and CDR2 is FVKESK. CDR3 in DNA: TGTGCCAGCAGCCAGTTCTACGAAGCTTTCTTT. Translated, it gives CASSQFYEAFF.

This chain connects TRBV7-2 to TRBJ2-3; TRBD2 might be the D (5 bases). The CDR3 contains 12 residues. Germline CDR1 SGHTA, CDR2 FQGNSA. V lost 2 bases, J lost 10 bases, and 10 bases lay in between. CDR3 sequence: CASSLMQEAQYF. The CDR3 bases are TGTGCCAGCAGCTTAATGCAGGAGGCGCAGTATTTT.

This chain connects TRBV7-9 to TRBJ2-1; unclear D gene. The CDR3 covers 12 residues. CDR1 is SEHNR, CDR2 FQNEAQ, per germline (reference sequence). V was clipped by 0 bases and J by 7 bases, with 4 bases between them. The CDR3 protein is CASSLASNEQFF. Here the CDR3 DNA reads TGTGCCAGCAGCTTAGCATCTAATGAGCAGTTCTTC.

The rearrangement links TRBV30 to TRBJ1-1; D gene unclear. V was trimmed by 2 bases and J by 6 bases, leaving 10 bases between them. The germline V gene has CDR1 GTSNPN and CDR2 SVGIG (reference sequence). The CDR3 is 12 residues long. In DNA, the CDR3 is TGTGCCTGGAGTAGGGCCAGCCCTGAAGCTTTCTTT. This translates into CAWSRASPEAFF. The whole variable domain, remainder taken from reference TRBV30 and TRBJ1-1, is SQTIHQWPATLVQPVGSPLSLECTVEGTSNPNLYWYRQAAGRGLQLLFYSVGIGQISSEVPQNLSASRPQDRQFILSSKKLLLSDSGFYLCAWSRASPEAFFGQGTRLTVV.

This chain joins TRBV5-1 and TRBJ2-4, with D possibly being TRBD1 (6 bases). V shed 2 bases and J shed 3 bases, with 12 bases lying between them. The length of the CDR3 is 15 residues. The germline V gene has CDR1 SGHRS and CDR2 YFSETQ. The CDR3 region is CASSLGRGVKNIQYF. The CDR3 nucleotides are TGCGCCAGCAGCTTAGGCAGGGGAGTCAAAAACATTCAGTACTTC.

This clone came up a few times. The V call is TRBV5-1, the J call TRBJ1-1; possibly TRBD1 for D (5 bases). This CDR3 spans 13 amino acids. Germline V gene sequence: CDR1 SGHRS, CDR2 YFSETQ. V lost 3 bases, J lost 3 bases, and 9 bases lay in between. CDR3: CASSWGQDTEAFF. The CDR3 bases are TGCGCCAGCAGCTGGGGCCAAGACACTGAAGCTTTCTTT. Using reference TRBV5-1 and TRBJ1-1 for the parts outside the CDR3, the full variable domain is KAGVTQTPRYLIKTRGQQVTLSCSPISGHRSVSWYQQTPGQGLQFLFEYFSETQRNKGNFPGRFSGRQFSNSRSEMNVSTLELGDSALYLCASSWGQDTEAFFGQGTRLTVV.

The J gene is TRBJ2-7, the V gene TRBV11-2; 7 nucleotides match TRBD1. CDR1 SGHAT and CDR2 FQNNGV come from the germline V gene. After removal of 5 bases from V and 3 bases from J, the junction contained 13 bases not matched to a gene. This CDR3 region has 16 residues. CDR3 protein: CASSPPSVSGGYEQYF. CDR3 bases: TGTGCCAGCAGCCCCCCCTCCGTGTCAGGGGGCTACGAGCAGTACTTC. The full variable domain, with the rest looked up from reference TRBV11-2 and TRBJ2-7, is EAGVAQSPRYKIIEKRQSVAFWCNPISGHATLYWYQQILGQGPKLLIQFQNNGVVDDSQLPKDRFSAERLKGVDSTLKIQPAKLEDSAVYLCASSPPSVSGGYEQYFGPGTRLTVT.

This clone was picked up one time. CDR3 region: CASSLVGGVPGYTF. The CDR3 coding sequence is TGCGCCAGCAGCTTAGTTGGGGGGGTGCCCGGCTACACCTTC. The genes are TRBV5-1 and TRBJ1-2, with D tentatively TRBD1 (5 bases). The CDR3 extends over 14 amino acids. Looked up from germline, CDR1 is SGHRS and CDR2 is YFSETQ. Trimming removed 2 bases at V and 8 bases at J, with 16 bases between.

This clone was seen just once. The rearrangement uses TRBV4-1 and TRBJ2-7, with no clear D. Germline V CDR1 and CDR2: MGHRA, YSYEKL. The CDR3 totals 17 residues. Trimming left V 0 bases short and J 0 bases short, with 15 bases between. The CDR3, as DNA: TGCGCCAGCAGCCAAGACAAATTGTTCCATATCTCCTACGAGCAGTACTTC. It yields the protein CASSQDKLFHISYEQYF.

V is TRBV6-5 and J is TRBJ2-1; tentative D call: TRBD2 (7 bases). Germline V gene sequence: CDR1 MNHEY, CDR2 SVGAGI. V gave up 6 bases and J gave up 4 bases, with 13 bases separating them. CDR3 length: 14 residues. The CDR3 here is CASRTGGPYNEQFF. For the CDR3, the DNA is TGTGCCAGCAGGACGGGGGGCCCTTACAATGAGCAGTTCTTC.

This clone appeared once. The chain combines TRBV18 with TRBJ2-5, with TRBD2 matching over 7 bases. After removal of 4 bases from V and 5 bases from J, the junction contained 4 bases not matched to a gene. CDR3 length: 13 amino acids. Germline V gene lookup returns CDR1 KGHSH and CDR2 LQKENI. The CDR3 reads CASSRGLEETQYF. The CDR3 DNA reads TGTGCCAGCTCACGAGGACTAGAGGAGACCCAGTACTTC.

V and J are TRBV29-1 and TRBJ2-3, with unresolved D. Trimming removed 4 bases from V and 3 bases from J, with 11 bases in between. The CDR3 runs 13 residues. Germline-derived CDR1 and CDR2 are SQVTM and ANQGSEA. The CDR3 loop is CSVAASQTDTQYF. The CDR3 region has the DNA TGCAGCGTTGCGGCCAGCCAGACAGATACGCAGTATTTT.

The rearrangement uses TRBV13 and TRBJ1-2; TRBD1 might be the D (6 bases). The germline CDR1 and CDR2 sequences are PRHDT and FYEKMQ (reference sequence). There are 16 residues in the CDR3. Trimming stripped 0 bases from V and 3 bases from J, with 14 bases between. This CDR3 reads CASSLGLGGEDYGYTF. In DNA, the CDR3 is TGTGCCAGCAGCTTAGGCCTCGGGGGCGAGGACTATGGCTACACCTTC.

CDR3 amino acids: CASSDDDVNTEAFF. CDR3 in DNA: TGCGCCAGCAGTGACGACGATGTGAACACTGAAGCTTTCTTT. The chain uses TRBV10-2 and TRBJ1-1; D call uncertain. V lost 3 bases to trimming and J lost 0 bases, with 8 bases between them. The CDR3 has 14 amino acids. Germline V gene data show CDR1 as WSHSY and CDR2 as SAAADI.

The chain is built from TRBV19 and TRBJ1-5; perhaps TRBD1 as D (6 bases). This CDR3 comprises 14 residues. V was trimmed by 3 bases and J by 7 bases, leaving 13 bases between them. Germline CDR1 reads LNHDA; CDR2 reads SQIVND (reference sequence). For the CDR3, the DNA is TGTGCCAGTAGTATCGGGGGGCTTGGACAGCCCCAGCATTTT. Translating it yields CASSIGGLGQPQHF. Based on the CDR3 plus reference TRBV19 and TRBJ1-5, the full variable domain is DGGITQSPKYLFRKEGQNVTLSCEQNLNHDAMYWYRQDPGQGLRLIYYSQIVNDFQKGDIAEGYSVSREKKESFPLTVTSAQKNPTAFYLCASSIGGLGQPQHFGDGTRLSIL.

The chain joins TRBV6-1 to TRBJ1-2; TRBD1 agrees at 8 bases. The CDR3 sequence is 15 residues long. From germline, CDR1 is MNHNS and CDR2 SASEGT. The junction had 12 bases not matched to a gene; V was cut back by 8 bases and J by 4 bases. The CDR3 protein is CASGSQPGGLYGYTF. The CDR3, as DNA: TGTGCCAGCGGATCCCAGCCAGGGGGCCTCTATGGCTACACCTTC.

V usage is TRBV6-5 and J usage is TRBJ1-1; 7 bases map to TRBD1. V shed 10 bases, J shed 1 base, and the junction held 3 bases outside the gene matches. Germline V gives CDR1 MNHEY, CDR2 SVGAGI. The CDR3 length is 12 residues. The CDR3 protein is CAIRTGNTEAFF. The CDR3 DNA follows: TGTGCCATCCGGACAGGGAACACTGAAGCTTTCTTT.

V usage is TRBV9 and J usage is TRBJ2-5; TRBD1 is a possible D gene (6 bases). TRBJ2-7 explains the end of the DNA better; the J call may be wrong. CDR1 SGDLS and CDR2 YYNGEE come from the germline V gene. The CDR3 has 18 residues. In nucleotides, the CDR3 is TGTGCCAGCAGCGTAGCCCCCATACAGGGAGATACGACCTACGAGCAGTACTTC. Its translation is CASSVAPIQGDTTYEQYF.

This rearrangement joins TRBV10-3 to TRBJ2-3; either TRBD1 or TRBD2 may fit D (5 bases each). The CDR3 has 13 residues. Trimming stripped 10 bases from V and 0 bases from J, with 11 bases between. Germline V gene lookup returns CDR1 ENHRY and CDR2 SYGVKD. The CDR3 DNA is TGTGCCACCCGGGACGGGAGCACAGATACGCAGTATTTT. Its translation is CATRDGSTDTQYF.

This clone showed up just a few times. In DNA form, the CDR3 reads TGTGCCTCATGTCCGATCCGTGGGGATACGCAGTATTTT. This gives the protein CASCPIRGDTQYF. This chain links TRBV6-1 with TRBJ2-3, with unresolved D. The CDR3 is 13 amino acids. Trimming removed 11 bases from V and 6 bases from J, with 18 bases in between. Germline V CDR1 and CDR2: MNHNS, SASEGT.